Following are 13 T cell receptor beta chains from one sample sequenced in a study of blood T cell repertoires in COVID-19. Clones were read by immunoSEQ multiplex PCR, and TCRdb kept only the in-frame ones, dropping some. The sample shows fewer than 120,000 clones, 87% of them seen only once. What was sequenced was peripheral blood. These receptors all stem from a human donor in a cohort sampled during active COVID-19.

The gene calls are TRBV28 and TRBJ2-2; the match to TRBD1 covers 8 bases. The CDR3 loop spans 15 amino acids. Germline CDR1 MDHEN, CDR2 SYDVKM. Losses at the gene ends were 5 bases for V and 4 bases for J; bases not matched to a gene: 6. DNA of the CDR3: TGTGCCAGCAGTCCACAGGGGGGTTTCACCGGGGAGCTGTTTTTT. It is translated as CASSPQGGFTGELFF.

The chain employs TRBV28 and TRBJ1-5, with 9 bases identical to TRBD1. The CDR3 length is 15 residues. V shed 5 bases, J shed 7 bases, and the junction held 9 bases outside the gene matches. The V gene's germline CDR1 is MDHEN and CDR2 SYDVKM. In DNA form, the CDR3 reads TGTGCCAGCAGTCCCCCGGGACAGGGTTTGCAGCCCCAGCATTTT. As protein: CASSPPGQGLQPQHF.

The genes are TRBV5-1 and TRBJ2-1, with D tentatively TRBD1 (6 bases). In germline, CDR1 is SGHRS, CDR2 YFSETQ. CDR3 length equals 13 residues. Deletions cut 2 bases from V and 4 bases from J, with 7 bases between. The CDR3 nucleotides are TGCGCCAGCAGCTTCCAGGGGTACAATGAGCAGTTCTTC. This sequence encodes CASSFQGYNEQFF. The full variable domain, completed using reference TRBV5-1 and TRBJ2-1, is KAGVTQTPRYLIKTRGQQVTLSCSPISGHRSVSWYQQTPGQGLQFLFEYFSETQRNKGNFPGRFSGRQFSNSRSEMNVSTLELGDSALYLCASSFQGYNEQFFGPGTRLTVL.

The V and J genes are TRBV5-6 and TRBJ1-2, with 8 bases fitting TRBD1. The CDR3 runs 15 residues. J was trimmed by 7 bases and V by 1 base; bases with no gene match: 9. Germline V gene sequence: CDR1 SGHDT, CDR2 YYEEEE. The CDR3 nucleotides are TGTGCCAGCAGCTTGCGCGGTCAGGGGGCGACTGGCTACACCTTC. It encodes CASSLRGQGATGYTF.

The CDR3 spells CASSIGQGSNYGYTF. In nucleotides, the CDR3 is TGTGCCAGCAGTATAGGACAGGGAAGTAACTATGGCTACACCTTC. V is TRBV2 and J is TRBJ1-2; the match to TRBD1 covers 8 bases. This CDR3 has 15 amino acids. J lost 1 base, V lost 5 bases, and 6 bases had no gene match. Germline CDR1 reads SNHLY; CDR2 reads FYNNEI.

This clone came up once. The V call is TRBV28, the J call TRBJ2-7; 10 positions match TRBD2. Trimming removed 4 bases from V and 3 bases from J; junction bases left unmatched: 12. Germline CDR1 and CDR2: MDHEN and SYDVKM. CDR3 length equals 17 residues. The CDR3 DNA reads TGTGCCAGCAGTTCTCCCCAATGGACTAGCGGACACTACGAGCAGTACTTC. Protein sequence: CASSSPQWTSGHYEQYF.

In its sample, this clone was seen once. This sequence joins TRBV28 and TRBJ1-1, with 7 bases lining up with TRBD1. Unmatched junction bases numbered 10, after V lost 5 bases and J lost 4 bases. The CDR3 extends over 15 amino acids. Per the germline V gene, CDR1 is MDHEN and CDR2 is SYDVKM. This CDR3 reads CASSPNRGRGTEAFF. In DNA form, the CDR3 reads TGTGCCAGCAGTCCCAACAGGGGACGGGGCACTGAAGCTTTCTTT.

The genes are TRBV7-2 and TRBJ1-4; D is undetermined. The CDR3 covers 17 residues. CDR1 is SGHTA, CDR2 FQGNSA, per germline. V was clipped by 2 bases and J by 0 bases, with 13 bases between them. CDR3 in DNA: TGTGCCAGCAGCTTAATAACAGTGAAAGCAACTAATGAAAAACTGTTTTTT. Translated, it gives CASSLITVKATNEKLFF.

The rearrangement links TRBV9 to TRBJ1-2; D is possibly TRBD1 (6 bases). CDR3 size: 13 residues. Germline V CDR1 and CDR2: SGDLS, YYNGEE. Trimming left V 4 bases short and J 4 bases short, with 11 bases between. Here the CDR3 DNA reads TGTGCCAGCAGCCAGGACAGCATCTATGGCTACACCTTC. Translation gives CASSQDSIYGYTF. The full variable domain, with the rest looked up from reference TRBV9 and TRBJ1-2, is DSGVTQTPKHLITATGQRVTLRCSPRSGDLSVYWYQQSLDQGLQFLIQYYNGEERAKGNILERFSAQQFPDLHSELNLSSLELGDSALYFCASSQDSIYGYTFGSGTRLTVV.

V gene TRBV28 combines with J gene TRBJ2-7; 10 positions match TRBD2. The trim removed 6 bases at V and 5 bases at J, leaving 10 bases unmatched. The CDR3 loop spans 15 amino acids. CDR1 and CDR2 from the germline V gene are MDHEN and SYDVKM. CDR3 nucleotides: TGTGCCAGCAGCCTGGCTAGCGGGAGTTCCCACGAGCAGTACTTC. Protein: CASSLASGSSHEQYF.

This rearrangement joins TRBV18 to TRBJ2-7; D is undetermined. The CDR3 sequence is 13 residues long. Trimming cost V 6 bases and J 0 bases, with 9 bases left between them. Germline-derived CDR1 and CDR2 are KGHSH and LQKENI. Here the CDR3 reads CASSPPSSYEQYF. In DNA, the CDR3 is TGTGCCAGCTCTCCGCCGAGCTCCTACGAGCAGTACTTC. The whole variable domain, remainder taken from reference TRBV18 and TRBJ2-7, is NAGVMQNPRHLVRRRGQEARLRCSPMKGHSHVYWYRQLPEEGLKFMVYLQKENIIDESGMPKERFSAEFPKEGPSILRIQQVVRGDSAAYFCASSPPSSYEQYFGPGTRLTVT.

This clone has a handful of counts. CDR3 loop: CASSSDLGRDNEQFF. CDR3 bases: TGTGCCAGCAGCTCTGACCTAGGTCGTGACAATGAGCAGTTCTTC. V and J are TRBV5-4 and TRBJ2-1; D ambiguous. Per the germline V gene, CDR1 is SGHNT and CDR2 is YYREEE (reference sequence). CDR3 length equals 15 residues. V was cut by 3 bases and J by 5 bases, with 15 bases left in between.

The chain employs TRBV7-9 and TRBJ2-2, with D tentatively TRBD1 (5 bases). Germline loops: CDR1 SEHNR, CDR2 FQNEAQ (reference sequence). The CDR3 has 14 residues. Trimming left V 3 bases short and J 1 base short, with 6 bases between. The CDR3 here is CASSLGRNTGELFF. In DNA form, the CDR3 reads TGTGCCAGCAGCTTGGGGCGGAACACCGGGGAGCTGTTTTTT.